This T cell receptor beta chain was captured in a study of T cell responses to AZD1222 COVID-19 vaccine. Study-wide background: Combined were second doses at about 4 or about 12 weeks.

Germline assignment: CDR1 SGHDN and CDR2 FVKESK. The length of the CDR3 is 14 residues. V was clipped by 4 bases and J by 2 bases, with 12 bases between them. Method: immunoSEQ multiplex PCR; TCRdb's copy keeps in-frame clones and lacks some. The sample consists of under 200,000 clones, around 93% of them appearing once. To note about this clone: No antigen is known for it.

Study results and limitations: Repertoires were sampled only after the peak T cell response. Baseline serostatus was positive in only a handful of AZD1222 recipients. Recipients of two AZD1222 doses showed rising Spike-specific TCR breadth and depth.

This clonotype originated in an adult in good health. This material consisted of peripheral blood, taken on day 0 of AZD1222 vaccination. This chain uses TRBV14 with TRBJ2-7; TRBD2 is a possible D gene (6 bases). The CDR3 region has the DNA TGTGCCAGCAGCCGAGCGGGTGGGACCTACGAGCAGTACTTC. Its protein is CASSRAGGTYEQYF.